Reported below is one T cell receptor (beta chain). What it binds is not known. Germline-derived CDR1 and CDR2 are DFQATT and SNEGSKA (reference sequence). With 1 base removed from V and 5 bases from J, the gap between germline ends came to 9 bases. The CDR3 is 13 residues long. Via MiXCR, TCRdb re-called the reads, giving one row per CDR3 protein. The data contain approximately 1,000,000 distinct CDR3 sequences, roughly 30% of them singletons. This record belongs to a study of T cell repertoires in cytomegalovirus infection. Study overall: Alongside well-studied HLA-B-restricted CMV epitopes, recently identified HLA-C-restricted CMV epitopes were also used. Carrying CMV and the relevant HLA type showed in public TCR beta signatures. Study-level findings and limits: The ex vivo response was dominated by HLA-C-restricted CMV-specific TCR beta clonotypes.

The chain combines TRBV20-1 with TRBJ2-1; tentatively, D is TRBD1 or TRBD2 (5 bases each). The source of this sequence is a human donor in good health (CMV status not recorded). Some clones in this sample may be carry-over from other donors' samples. The material was cultured CD8+ T cells from PBMCs, obtained from culture after CMV antigen stimulation. CDR3 sequence: CSARVWGNNEQFF. CDR3 DNA: TGCAGTGCTAGAGTTTGGGGGAACAATGAGCAGTTCTTC.